The 20 T cell receptor beta chains below were found in one sample sequenced in a study of blood T cell repertoires in COVID-19. The method was immunoSEQ multiplex PCR; TCRdb's version includes in-frame clones alone and lacks a portion of them. The sample records 190,000 or so clones, almost 90% being singletons. Sequenced material: peripheral blood. The receptor set was obtained from a man in his fifties or sixties with acute or convalescent COVID-19.

The CDR3 DNA is TGTGCCAGCAGCACACGGAGTTGCCTAGCGGGGGATGAGCAGTTCTTC. It translates to CASSTRSCLAGDEQFF. V and J are TRBV21-1 and TRBJ2-1; the table calls TRBD2, which could not be checked here. TRBV21-1 is listed as a pseudogene. The CDR3 is made up of 16 amino acids.

This clone has more than one count but fewer than ten. Other DNA sequences in the sample encode the same CDR3. J is TRBJ2-3 and V is TRBV18, with 8 nucleotides matching TRBD2. With V trimmed by 0 bases and J by 4 bases, 3 bases remained unmatched. The CDR3 has 15 residues. Germline CDR1 is KGHSH and CDR2 is LQKENI. CDR3 bases: TGTGCCAGCTCACCACCCGGACTAGCCGCAGATACGCAGTATTTT. Translation: CASSPPGLAADTQYF.

The chain is built from TRBV6-2 or TRBV6-3 and TRBJ2-7, with TRBD1 identical over 12 bases. The CDR3 consists of 16 residues. V was clipped by 0 bases and J by 3 bases; unmatched bases: 3. Looked up from germline, CDR1 is MNHEY and CDR2 is SVGEGT. The CDR3 reads CASSYSRDRGHYEQYV. DNA for the CDR3: TGTGCCAGCAGTTACTCGAGGGACAGGGGGCACTACGAGCAGTACGTC.

The J gene is TRBJ1-1, the V gene TRBV6-2 or TRBV6-3, with 7 bases identical to TRBD1. V lost 0 bases to trimming and J lost 5 bases; unmatched junction nucleotides: 3. From germline, CDR1 is MNHEY and CDR2 SVGEGT. There are 14 residues in the CDR3. The CDR3 here is CASSYSTGRTEAFF. In DNA, the CDR3 is TGTGCCAGCAGTTACTCGACAGGGCGGACTGAAGCTTTCTTT.

This clone was seen just once. The chain joins TRBV11-1 to TRBJ1-1, with D possibly TRBD1 on 5 matching bases. The CDR3 has 15 amino acids. Germline V CDR1 and CDR2: SGHAT, FQDESV (reference sequence). Trimming left V 3 bases short and J 6 bases short, with 17 bases between. The CDR3 loop is CASSFGGGRSAEAFF. In DNA form, the CDR3 reads TGTGCCAGCAGCTTCGGGGGGGGGAGATCCGCTGAAGCTTTCTTT.

The CDR3 coding sequence is TGTGCCAGCAGCTTAGCGTGGAGGAGCGCCGGCTACACCTTC. The encoded protein is CASSLAWRSAGYTF. The V call is TRBV7-9, the J call TRBJ1-2; no firm D call. The CDR3 contains 14 residues. The V gene's germline CDR1 is SEHNR and CDR2 FQNEAQ (reference sequence). Deletions cut 0 bases from V and 8 bases from J, with 13 bases between.

V is TRBV7-8 and J is TRBJ1-6, with D maybe TRBD1 (6 bases). CDR3 length: 14 amino acids. V lost 5 bases and J 9 bases, leaving 14 bases between the germline ends. Germline-derived CDR1 and CDR2 are SGHVS and FQNEAQ. This CDR3 is CASSKQGSVSPLHF. In DNA, the CDR3 is TGTGCCAGCAGCAAACAGGGAAGTGTTTCACCCCTCCACTTT.

V usage is TRBV5-1 and J usage is TRBJ2-2; 7 nucleotides align to TRBD1. V was pared by 0 bases and J by 4 bases, with 0 bases of the junction left unmatched. There are 14 residues in the CDR3. The germline CDR1 and CDR2 sequences are SGHRS and YFSETQ. CDR3 in amino acids: CASSLGDSTGELFF. As DNA, the CDR3 is TGCGCCAGCAGCTTGGGGGACAGCACCGGGGAGCTGTTTTTT.

This rearrangement joins TRBV12-3 or TRBV12-4 to TRBJ1-1, with D possibly matching TRBD1 (5 bases). The CDR3 is made up of 12 amino acids. V was shortened by 6 bases and J by 7 bases, with 12 bases between the two germline ends. The CDR3 region has the DNA TGTGCCAGCAGGCGGGGGATAGGTGAAGCTTTCTTT. Its protein product is CASRRGIGEAFF.

Only a few counts were recorded for this clone. This sequence joins TRBV4-1 and TRBJ2-2; perhaps TRBD1 as D (6 bases). The germline V gene has CDR1 MGHRA and CDR2 YSYEKL. V was pared by 6 bases and J by 1 base, with 18 bases between. This CDR3 has 17 residues. CDR3 in amino acids: CASRSPVGALNTGELFF. The CDR3 region has the DNA TGCGCCAGCAGAAGCCCCGTGGGGGCTTTGAACACCGGGGAGCTGTTTTTT.

This chain uses TRBV7-8 with TRBJ2-1; perhaps TRBD2 as D (7 bases). Germline loops: CDR1 SGHVS, CDR2 FQNEAQ. This CDR3 has 16 amino acids. V dropped 4 bases and J dropped 4 bases, with 17 bases sitting between them. CDR3 amino acids: CASSSQSGGFYNEQFF. As DNA, the CDR3 is TGTGCCAGCAGCTCCCAGTCGGGGGGCTTTTACAATGAGCAGTTCTTC.

This chain uses TRBV20-1 with TRBJ2-7; the match to TRBD2 covers 7 bases. The CDR3 length is 16 residues. Trimming at V came to 3 bases and at J to 1 base, leaving 12 bases not matched to a gene. Germline V CDR1 and CDR2: DFQATT, SNEGSKA (reference sequence). The CDR3 loop is CSASLSGRRNSYEQYF. The CDR3 nucleotides are TGCAGTGCTAGTCTTAGCGGGCGACGAAATTCCTACGAGCAGTACTTC.

The chain is built from TRBV10-3 and TRBJ1-1; D remains ambiguous. The CDR3 has 15 amino acids. CDR1 ENHRY and CDR2 SYGVKD come from the germline V gene. Deletions cut 3 bases from V and 4 bases from J, with 15 bases between. The CDR3 region is CAISDGARASTEAFF. The CDR3 bases are TGTGCCATCAGTGATGGCGCGCGAGCGTCCACTGAAGCTTTCTTT.

The rearrangement joins TRBV4-2 to TRBJ1-2; D gene ambiguous. Trimming shortened V by 1 base and J by 2 bases, and 5 bases separated the two germline ends. CDR3 length equals 13 residues. The V gene's germline CDR1 is LGHNA and CDR2 YNFKEQ. The CDR3: CASSQGQNYGYTF. DNA of the CDR3: TGTGCCAGCAGCCAAGGACAAAACTATGGCTACACCTTC.

For the CDR3, the DNA is TGTGCCAGCAGTCGAGGGCCCTATCAGCCCCAGCATTTT. Amino acid sequence: CASSRGPYQPQHF. The chain is built from TRBV6-2 or TRBV6-3 and TRBJ1-5; D is undetermined. Trimming left V 5 bases short and J 5 bases short, with 10 bases between. Germline lookup yields CDR1 MNHEY and CDR2 SVGEGT. The CDR3 sequence is 13 residues long.

The rearrangement joins TRBV19 to TRBJ2-1, with TRBD2 as a possible D gene (6 bases). The CDR3 loop spans 15 amino acids. Germline CDR1 is LNHDA and CDR2 is SQIVND (reference sequence). V was shortened by 7 bases and J by 8 bases, with 21 bases between the two germline ends. The chain's CDR3 is CASKYRDLATDEQFF. The CDR3 nucleotides read TGTGCCAGTAAGTACCGGGACTTAGCTACCGATGAGCAGTTCTTC.

The chain has TRBV10-2 and TRBJ2-7, with D tentatively TRBD1 (6 bases). V lost 5 bases and J 3 bases, leaving 11 bases between the germline ends. Per the germline V gene, CDR1 is WSHSY and CDR2 is SAAADI. CDR3 length: 13 amino acids. The CDR3 here is CASSPGHRYEQYF. In nucleotides, the CDR3 is TGCGCCAGCAGTCCGGGACACCGCTACGAGCAGTACTTC.

V usage is TRBV20-1 and J usage is TRBJ2-1; a weak D match, TRBD1 (6 bases). The CDR3 sequence is 13 residues long. V was pared by 3 bases and J by 1 base, with 7 bases between. Germline V gene lookup returns CDR1 DFQATT and CDR2 SNEGSKA (reference sequence). Written as DNA, the CDR3 is TGCAGTGCTAGTACAGGGTCCTACAATGAGCAGTTCTTC. Protein sequence: CSASTGSYNEQFF.

The gene calls are TRBV5-1 and TRBJ1-2; TRBD1 might be the D (6 bases). The CDR3 consists of 15 residues. The V gene lost 0 bases and the J gene lost 0 bases, with 9 bases spanning the gap. The germline V gene has CDR1 SGHRS and CDR2 YFSETQ. The chain's CDR3 is CASSLGQAANYGYTF. CDR3 DNA: TGCGCCAGCAGCTTGGGACAGGCCGCTAACTATGGCTACACCTTC. Full variable domain (outside the CDR3, taken from reference TRBV5-1 and TRBJ1-2): KAGVTQTPRYLIKTRGQQVTLSCSPISGHRSVSWYQQTPGQGLQFLFEYFSETQRNKGNFPGRFSGRQFSNSRSEMNVSTLELGDSALYLCASSLGQAANYGYTFGSGTRLTVV.

The V call is TRBV10-3, the J call TRBJ1-5; 10 bases match TRBD1. This CDR3 comprises 15 residues. Germline V gene lookup returns CDR1 ENHRY and CDR2 SYGVKD. Trimming removed 2 bases from V and 9 bases from J; junction bases left unmatched: 7. This chain's CDR3 is CAISEEGTGEGPQHF. The CDR3 coding sequence is TGTGCCATCAGTGAGGAGGGGACAGGGGAAGGGCCCCAGCATTTT.